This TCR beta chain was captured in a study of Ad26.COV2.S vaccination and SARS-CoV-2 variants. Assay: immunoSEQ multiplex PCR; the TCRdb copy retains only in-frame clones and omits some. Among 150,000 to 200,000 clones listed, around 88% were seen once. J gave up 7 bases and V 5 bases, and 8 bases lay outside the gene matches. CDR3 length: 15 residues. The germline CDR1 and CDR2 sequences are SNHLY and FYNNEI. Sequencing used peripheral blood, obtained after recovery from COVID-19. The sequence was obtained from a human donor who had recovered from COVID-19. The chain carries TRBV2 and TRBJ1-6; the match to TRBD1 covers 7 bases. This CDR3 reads CASSYWDRPNSPLHF. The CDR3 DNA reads TGTGCCAGCAGTTATTGGGACAGACCAAATTCACCCCTCCACTTT.